Listed below are T cell receptor beta chains from one sample, sequenced in a study of blood T cell repertoires in COVID-19. Clones were sequenced by immunoSEQ multiplex PCR, and TCRdb holds only the in-frame ones, with some missing. The repertoire holds 110,000 to 150,000 clones, with approximately 91% as singletons. Input material: peripheral blood. The receptors originated from a man aged 45-65 years with active or convalescent COVID-19. Each CDR3 is given with its conserved first and last residue. A D gene is named only where the DNA matches it firmly. Some rows mark clone size as missing; the rest say once, few, many or name a class of expanded clone.

.	TRBV24-1	TRBJ2-3	.	CATSDPGEGITDTQYF	TGTGCCACCAGTGACCCCGGTGAGGGTATTACAGATACGCAGTATTTT
.	TRBV7-3	TRBJ2-1	.	CASSSPLESSYNEQFF	TGTGCCAGCAGCTCCCCCCTTGAGAGCTCCTACAATGAGCAGTTCTTC
TRBD2	TRBV7-9	TRBJ2-1	.	CASSPTFPTSDEQFF	TGTGCCAGCAGCCCTACCTTCCCGACTAGCGATGAGCAGTTCTTC
TRBD2	TRBV5-1	TRBJ2-1	.	CASSSRTSVYNEQFF	TGCGCCAGCAGCTCTAGGACTAGCGTCTACAATGAGCAGTTCTTC
.	TRBV3-1/TRBV3-2	TRBJ1-3	once	CASSQDWEAVGYSGNTIYF	TGTGCCAGCAGCCAAGATTGGGAGGCAGTCGGCTACTCTGGAAACACCATATATTTT
.	TRBV25-1	TRBJ2-2	.	CASSDPRGGTGELFF	TGTGCCAGCAGTGACCCACGTGGGGGGACCGGGGAGCTGTTTTTT
.	TRBV2	TRBJ1-4	.	CASTPERNNEKLFF	TGTGCCAGCACCCCCGAGCGGAACAATGAAAAACTGTTTTTT
.	TRBV7-2	TRBJ1-1	.	CASSSGQTSSAFF	TGTGCCAGCAGCTCTGGACAGACCTCTAGTGCTTTCTTT
TRBD1	TRBV28	TRBJ1-2	.	CASRGDSYGYTF	TGTGCCAGCAGGGGGGACAGCTATGGCTACACCTTC
TRBD1	TRBV18	TRBJ2-2	.	CASSPLVGTGGTGELFF	TGTGCCAGCTCACCACTTGTCGGGACAGGGGGTACCGGGGAGCTGTTTTTT
TRBD1	TRBV25-1	TRBJ2-7	.	CASSDSGTGSYEQYF	TGTGCCAGCAGTGACTCCGGGACAGGGTCCTACGAGCAGTACTTC
.	TRBV7-9	TRBJ2-7	once	CASSSVRGADEQYF	TGTGCCAGCAGCTCTGTCCGGGGAGCGGACGAGCAGTACTTC
.	TRBV4-1	TRBJ1-2	.	CASSPQGIANYGYTF	TGCGCCAGCAGCCCCCAGGGGATAGCTAACTATGGCTACACCTTC
.	TRBV9	TRBJ1-4	.	CASSPDKEKLFF	TGTGCCAGCAGCCCAGATAAGGAAAAACTGTTTTTT
.	TRBV5-4	TRBJ1-2	.	CASSLGPGEGGYTF	TGTGCCAGCAGCTTGGGTCCAGGGGAAGGAGGCTACACCTTC
.	TRBV18	TRBJ2-7	.	CASSDARLPYEQYF	TGTGCCAGCTCCGACGCCAGGCTTCCCTACGAGCAGTACTTC